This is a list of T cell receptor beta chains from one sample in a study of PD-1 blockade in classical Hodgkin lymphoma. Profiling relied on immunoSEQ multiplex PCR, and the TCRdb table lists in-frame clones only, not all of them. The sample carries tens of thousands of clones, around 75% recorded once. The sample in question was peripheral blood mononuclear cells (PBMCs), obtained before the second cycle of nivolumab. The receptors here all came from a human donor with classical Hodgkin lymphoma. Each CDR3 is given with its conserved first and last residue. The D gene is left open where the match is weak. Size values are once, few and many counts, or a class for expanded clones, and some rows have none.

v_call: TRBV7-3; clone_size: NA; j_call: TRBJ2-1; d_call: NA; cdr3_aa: CASSLDSYEQFF; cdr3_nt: TGTGCCAGCAGCTTAGACAGCTATGAGCAGTTCTTC
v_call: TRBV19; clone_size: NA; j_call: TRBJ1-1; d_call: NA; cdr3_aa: CASSIGRQNTEAFF; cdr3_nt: TGTGCCAGTAGTATAGGTCGTCAGAACACTGAAGCTTTCTTT
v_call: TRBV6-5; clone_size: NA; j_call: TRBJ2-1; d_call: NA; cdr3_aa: CASSYRRGYEQFF; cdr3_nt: TGTGCCAGCAGTTACCGAAGGGGATATGAGCAGTTCTTC
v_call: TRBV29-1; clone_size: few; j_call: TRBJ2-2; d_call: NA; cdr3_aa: CSARSQGTGELFF; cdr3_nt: TGCAGCGCCCGGAGCCAGGGCACCGGGGAGCTGTTTTTT
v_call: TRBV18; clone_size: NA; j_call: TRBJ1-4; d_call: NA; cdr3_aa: CASSPLQPTVPNEKLFF; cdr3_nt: TGTGCCAGCTCACCCCTTCAGCCGACAGTCCCGAATGAAAAACTGTTTTTT
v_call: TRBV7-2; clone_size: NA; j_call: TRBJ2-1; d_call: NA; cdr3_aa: CASSPGGQGVYNEQFF; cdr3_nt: TGTGCCAGCAGCCCGGGGGGGCAGGGGGTCTACAATGAGCAGTTCTTC
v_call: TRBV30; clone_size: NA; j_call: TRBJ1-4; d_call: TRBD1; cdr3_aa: CAWSPGTGEEKLFF; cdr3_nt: TGTGCCTGGAGTCCCGGGACAGGGGAGGAAAAACTGTTTTTT
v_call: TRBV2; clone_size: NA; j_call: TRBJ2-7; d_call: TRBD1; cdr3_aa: CASSEAGWGTGPREQYF; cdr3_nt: TGTGCCAGCAGTGAAGCAGGGTGGGGGACAGGGCCTAGGGAGCAGTACTTC
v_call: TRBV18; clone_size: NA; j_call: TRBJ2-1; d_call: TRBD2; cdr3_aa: CASSRSSAGGTLNEQFF; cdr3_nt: TGTGCCAGCTCACGTTCCTCAGCGGGAGGGACGCTCAATGAGCAGTTCTTC
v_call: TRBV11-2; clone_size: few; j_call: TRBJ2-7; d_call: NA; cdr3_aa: CASSPSGLYEQYF; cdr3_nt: TGTGCCAGCAGCCCCAGCGGCCTCTACGAGCAGTACTTC
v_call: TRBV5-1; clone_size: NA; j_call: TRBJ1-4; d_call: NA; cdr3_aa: CASSLRGAANEKLFF; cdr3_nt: TGCGCCAGCAGCTTGAGGGGGGCGGCTAATGAAAAACTGTTTTTT